In this sample, the clone carrying this T cell receptor beta chain turned up a few times. The data were obtained in a study of cytomegalovirus exposure and HLA in healthy donors. The study ran its PCR with 60 Vbeta and 13 Jbeta primers. Produced via immunoSEQ multiplex PCR; TCRdb's table is partial and in-frame only. This sample has 98,000 or so clones, with roughly 72% found just once. CDR1 and CDR2 (germline): GTSNPN, SVGIG (reference sequence). The CDR3 contains 16 residues. The trim removed 1 base at V and 6 bases at J, leaving 8 bases unmatched. The TCR originated in a woman aged 18-30 years in good health and CMV-seropositive. The chain recombines TRBV30 with TRBJ2-2, with 10 positions matching TRBD1. Specimen: PBMCs. This CDR3 reads CAWSAPDRGPSGELFF. The DNA of the CDR3 is TGTGCCTGGAGTGCACCTGACAGGGGGCCGTCCGGGGAGCTGTTTTTT.